Shown below are 22 T cell receptor beta chains from a single sample sequenced in a study of neoadjuvant anti-PD-1 for oral cavity cancer. The time point was: after neoadjuvant nivolumab, at surgical resection. The data were produced by immunoSEQ multiplex PCR, yet TCRdb's version contains in-frame clones alone and is incomplete. This table holds approximately 68,000 clones, roughly nine tenths found once. This specimen was PBMCs, taken after nivolumab (anti-PD-1) treatment. Source of these receptors: a person aged 35 to 85 with oral cavity squamous cell carcinoma.

The V call is TRBV10-3, the J call TRBJ2-5, with unresolved D. The CDR3 runs to 12 residues. V lost 10 bases, J lost 3 bases, and 12 bases lay in between. Germline V CDR1 and CDR2: ENHRY, SYGVKD. The CDR3 loop is CATRRAEETQYF. CDR3 DNA sequence: TGTGCCACTCGAAGGGCCGAAGAGACCCAGTACTTC.

V is TRBV9 and J is TRBJ2-5; D gene uncertain. The germline V gene encodes CDR1 SGDLS and CDR2 YYNGEE. V lost 3 bases to trimming and J lost 0 bases, with 6 bases between them. This CDR3 has 13 amino acids. Written as DNA, the CDR3 is TGTGCCAGCAGCGGACCGTACCAAGAGACCCAGTACTTC. Translation gives CASSGPYQETQYF.

The rearrangement joins TRBV5-1 to TRBJ2-1; D perhaps matches TRBD2 (7 bases). V gave up 0 bases and J gave up 6 bases, with 19 bases separating them. CDR3 length equals 17 residues. Germline-derived CDR1 and CDR2 are SGHRS and YFSETQ. The CDR3 nucleotides read TGCGCCAGCAGCTTGGTCCCCGGTGCGGGGGCGTTCAATGAGCAGTTCTTC. It is translated as CASSLVPGAGAFNEQFF.

The genes are TRBV4-1 and TRBJ2-3; D not resolved. V shed 4 bases and J shed 0 bases, with 14 bases lying between them. The germline gives CDR1 MGHRA, CDR2 YSYEKL. CDR3 length: 16 amino acids. In DNA form, the CDR3 reads TGCGCCAGCAGCCCCAGACGGATATCCAGCACAGATACGCAGTATTTT. This gives the protein CASSPRRISSTDTQYF.

This chain joins TRBV5-4 and TRBJ2-3; 9 bases map to TRBD2. The germline gives CDR1 SGHNT, CDR2 YYREEE (reference sequence). The CDR3 has 17 residues. The ends lost 0 bases at V and 6 bases at J; junction bases unmatched: 11. The CDR3 protein is CASSLVTSGSRRDTQYF. CDR3 in DNA: TGTGCCAGCAGCTTGGTGACTAGCGGTTCCCGACGGGATACGCAGTATTTT. Filled out from reference TRBV5-4 and TRBJ2-3, the complete variable domain reads ETGVTQSPTHLIKTRGQQVTLRCSSQSGHNTVSWYQQALGQGPQFIFQYYREEENGRGNFPPRFSGLQFPNYSSELNVNALELDDSALYLCASSLVTSGSRRDTQYFGPGTRLTVL.

This clone came up a few times. The chain joins TRBV10-1 to TRBJ2-5, with TRBD1 matching over 9 bases. The length of the CDR3 is 17 residues. From germline, CDR1 is WNHNN and CDR2 SYGVQD (reference sequence). After removal of 2 bases from V and 7 bases from J, the junction contained 14 bases not matched to a gene. CDR3 DNA: TGCGCCAGCAGTGAGGCCCCGGGACAGGGCCCCCAGGGGACCCAGTACTTC. It codes for CASSEAPGQGPQGTQYF.

This chain uses TRBV5-5 with TRBJ1-6; D perhaps matches TRBD1 (6 bases). CDR1 and CDR2 (germline): SGHKS, YYEKEE (reference sequence). V was clipped by 4 bases and J by 11 bases, with 10 bases between them. The CDR3 is made up of 12 amino acids. The CDR3 DNA sequence: TGTGCCAGCAGCGCCACAGGGACACCCCTCCACTTT. It specifies CASSATGTPLHF.

The V call is TRBV19, the J call TRBJ1-1, with unresolved D. Germline V gene sequence: CDR1 LNHDA, CDR2 SQIVND (reference sequence). The CDR3 is made up of 13 amino acids. Trimming removed 3 bases from V and 4 bases from J, with 9 bases in between. The CDR3 reads CASSMWVITEAFF. The CDR3, as DNA: TGTGCCAGTAGTATGTGGGTGATCACTGAAGCTTTCTTT.

V and J are TRBV13 and TRBJ1-2; 10 nucleotides agree with TRBD1. The CDR3 loop spans 16 amino acids. The V segment lost 5 bases and the J segment 2 bases; nucleotides outside the gene matches: 8. CDR1 and CDR2 (germline): PRHDT, FYEKMQ (reference sequence). The CDR3 bases are TGTGCCAGCAGCCGGACAGGGGGAAGGGGAAACTATGGCTACACCTTC. This gives the protein CASSRTGGRGNYGYTF.

The J gene is TRBJ2-5, the V gene TRBV15; 10 nucleotides agree with TRBD2. CDR1 is LNHNV and CDR2 is YYDKDF in the germline V gene (reference sequence). The CDR3 has 15 amino acids. The junction had 3 bases not matched to a gene; V was cut back by 0 bases and J by 5 bases. CDR3 loop: CATSRDASGSETQYF. CDR3 coding DNA: TGTGCCACCAGCAGAGATGCTAGCGGGAGTGAGACCCAGTACTTC.

This clone was observed a few times. V and J are TRBV15 and TRBJ2-2; D is uncertain. V was trimmed by 4 bases and J by 5 bases, leaving 8 bases between them. Germline CDR1 is LNHNV and CDR2 is YYDKDF (reference sequence). The CDR3 runs 13 residues. The CDR3 nucleotides are TGTGCCACCAGCAATCTGGGGACCGGGGAGCTGTTTTTT. Its protein is CATSNLGTGELFF. The entire variable domain, with the rest obtained from reference TRBV15 and TRBJ2-2, is as follows: DAMVIQNPRYQVTQFGKPVTLSCSQTLNHNVMYWYQQKSSQAPKLLFHYYDKDFNNEADTPDNFQSRRPNTSFCFLDIRSPGLGDTAMYLCATSNLGTGELFFGEGSRLTVL.

The V gene is TRBV4-1, the J gene TRBJ1-5, with D unresolved. CDR3 size: 14 residues. Germline loops: CDR1 MGHRA, CDR2 YSYEKL. The V end was cut by 4 bases, the J end by 6 bases, with 13 bases between. Here the CDR3 reads CASSPIRTLQPQHF. In DNA, the CDR3 is TGCGCCAGCAGCCCCATTCGTACACTTCAGCCCCAGCATTTT.

The V call is TRBV7-3, the J call TRBJ1-2; D not resolved. This CDR3 is 16 amino acids long. V lost 1 base to trimming and J lost 6 bases, with 18 bases between them. Germline loops: CDR1 SGHTA, CDR2 FQGTGA. The CDR3 DNA reads TGTGCCAGCAGCTTAAACGGACCCCGTTCTTGGGATGGCTACACCTTC. It specifies CASSLNGPRSWDGYTF.

In its sample, this clone was seen once. This chain links TRBV28 with TRBJ1-1; 7 nucleotides align to TRBD1. CDR3 length equals 14 residues. Germline V gene lookup returns CDR1 MDHEN and CDR2 SYDVKM. V was pared by 6 bases and J by 0 bases, with 4 bases of the junction left unmatched. The DNA for the CDR3 is TGTGCCAGCAGGAAAGGGGGCCTGAACACTGAAGCTTTCTTT. The encoded protein is CASRKGGLNTEAFF. Together with reference TRBV28 and TRBJ1-1, the CDR3 gives the full variable domain: DVKVTQSSRYLVKRTGEKVFLECVQDMDHENMFWYRQDPGLGLRLIYFSYDVKMKEKGDIPEGYSVSREKKERFSLILESASTNQTSMYLCASRKGGLNTEAFFGQGTRLTVV.

This clone was recorded a few times. The genes are TRBV7-9 and TRBJ1-1, with a tentative D call TRBD1 (5 bases). Between the trimmed V and J ends, which lost 1 base and 7 bases, there was a span of 10 bases. Germline loops: CDR1 SEHNR, CDR2 FQNEAQ (reference sequence). The CDR3 spans 13 residues. CDR3: CASSLGAQVEAFF. DNA of the CDR3: TGTGCCAGCAGCTTAGGTGCACAGGTTGAAGCTTTCTTT.

The chain uses TRBV2 and TRBJ1-1; 7 bases line up with TRBD1. V dropped 6 bases and J dropped 1; count of bases not matched to a gene: 8. This CDR3 is built from 15 residues. Germline V gene data show CDR1 as SNHLY and CDR2 as FYNNEI. As DNA, the CDR3 is TGTGCCAGCAGGCCTTTGACAGGGAAGAACACTGAAGCTTTCTTT. Its protein product is CASRPLTGKNTEAFF.

The genes are TRBV7-9 and TRBJ1-1, with D tentatively TRBD1 (5 bases). Deletions cut 5 bases from V and 6 bases from J, with 13 bases between. Germline V gene data show CDR1 as SEHNR and CDR2 as FQNEAQ (reference sequence). This CDR3 has 13 residues. The CDR3 region is CASSPKRGPEAFF. The CDR3 DNA follows: TGTGCCAGCAGCCCGAAGCGGGGACCTGAAGCTTTCTTT.

This clone was seen a single time. The chain has TRBV6-1 and TRBJ1-2; D remains ambiguous. CDR1 MNHNS and CDR2 SASEGT come from the germline V gene. Trimming pared 1 base from V and 4 bases from J, leaving 13 bases between. The CDR3 sequence is 15 residues long. The CDR3 here is CASSEGPRALYGYTF. The CDR3 DNA is TGTGCCAGCAGTGAAGGTCCCCGGGCCCTCTATGGCTACACCTTC.

The chain combines TRBV28 with TRBJ2-4; no clear D gene. The CDR3 has 17 residues. Germline CDR1 MDHEN, CDR2 SYDVKM. V was shortened by 6 bases and J by 0 bases, with 18 bases between the two germline ends. CDR3 nucleotides: TGTGCCAGCAGAAACTCGAGAACGGCACTAGCCAAAAACATTCAGTACTTC. Encoded protein: CASRNSRTALAKNIQYF.

The V call is TRBV13, the J call TRBJ1-4, with D unclear. V shed 4 bases and J shed 0 bases, with 12 bases lying between them. The germline gives CDR1 PRHDT, CDR2 FYEKMQ (reference sequence). There are 16 residues in the CDR3. The CDR3 reads CASSSGRRSTNEKLFF. In nucleotides, the CDR3 is TGTGCCAGCAGCTCCGGACGGCGATCAACTAATGAAAAACTGTTTTTT.

This chain connects TRBV5-6 to TRBJ2-3; D remains unclear. The V and J ends lost 0 bases and 2 bases respectively, with 19 bases between them. Germline-derived CDR1 and CDR2 are SGHDT and YYEEEE. The length of the CDR3 is 18 residues. The CDR3 here is CASSLAWYLPGTTDTQYF. The CDR3 nucleotides are TGTGCCAGCAGCTTGGCCTGGTACCTTCCGGGCACCACAGATACGCAGTATTTT.

This rearrangement joins TRBV27 to TRBJ2-5, with D perhaps matching TRBD2 (7 bases). The CDR3 contains 15 residues. Trimming took 0 bases from V and 4 from J, leaving 12 bases between them. The germline CDR1 and CDR2 sequences are MNHEY and SMNVEV (reference sequence). The CDR3 loop reads CASSLSGGAPETQYF. The CDR3 nucleotides are TGTGCCAGCAGTTTATCAGGGGGGGCCCCAGAGACCCAGTACTTC.